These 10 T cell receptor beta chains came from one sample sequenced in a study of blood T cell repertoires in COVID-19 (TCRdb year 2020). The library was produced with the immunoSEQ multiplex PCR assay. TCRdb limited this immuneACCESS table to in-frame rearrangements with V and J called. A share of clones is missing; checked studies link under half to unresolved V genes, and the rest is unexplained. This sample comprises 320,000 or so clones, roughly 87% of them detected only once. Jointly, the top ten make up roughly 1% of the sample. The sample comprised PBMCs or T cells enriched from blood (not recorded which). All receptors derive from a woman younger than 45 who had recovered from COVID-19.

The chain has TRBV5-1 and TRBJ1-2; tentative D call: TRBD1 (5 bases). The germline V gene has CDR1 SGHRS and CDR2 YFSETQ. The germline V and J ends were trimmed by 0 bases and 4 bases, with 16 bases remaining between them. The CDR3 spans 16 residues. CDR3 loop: CASSLDSAQGLYGYTF. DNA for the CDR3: TGCGCCAGCAGCTTGGATTCAGCCCAGGGCCTCTATGGCTACACCTTC.

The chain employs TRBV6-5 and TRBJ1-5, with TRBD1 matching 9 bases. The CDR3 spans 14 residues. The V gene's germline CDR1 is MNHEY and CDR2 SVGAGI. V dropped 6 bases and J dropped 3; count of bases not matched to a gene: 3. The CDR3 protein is CASRGQGNNQPQHF. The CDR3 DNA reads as TGTGCCAGCAGAGGACAGGGGAACAATCAGCCCCAGCATTTT.

CDR3 coding DNA: TGTGCCTGGAGTGTCTCAAGGACAGGGGGTTGGGACGGCACTGAAGCTTTCTTT. Residues: CAWSVSRTGGWDGTEAFF. The chain recombines TRBV30 with TRBJ1-1, with TRBD1 matching 10 bases. CDR1 and CDR2 (germline): GTSNPN, SVGIG (reference sequence). The junction had 14 bases not matched to a gene; V was cut back by 0 bases and J by 4 bases. There are 18 residues in the CDR3. Full variable domain (outside the CDR3, taken from reference TRBV30 and TRBJ1-1): SQTIHQWPATLVQPVGSPLSLECTVEGTSNPNLYWYRQAAGRGLQLLFYSVGIGQISSEVPQNLSASRPQDRQFILSSKKLLLSDSGFYLCAWSVSRTGGWDGTEAFFGQGTRLTVV.

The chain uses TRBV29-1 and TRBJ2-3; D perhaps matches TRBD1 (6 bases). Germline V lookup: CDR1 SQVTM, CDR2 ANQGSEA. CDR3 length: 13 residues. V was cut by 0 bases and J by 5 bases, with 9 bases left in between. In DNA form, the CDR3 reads TGCAGCGTTGAAGATCGCAGGGGAGATACGCAGTATTTT. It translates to CSVEDRRGDTQYF.

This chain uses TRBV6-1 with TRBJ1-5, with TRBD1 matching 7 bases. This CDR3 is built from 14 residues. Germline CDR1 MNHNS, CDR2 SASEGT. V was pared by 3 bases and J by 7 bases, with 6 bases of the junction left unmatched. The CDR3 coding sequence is TGTGCCAGCAGTGATTCAGGGGGAGGACAGCCCCAGCATTTT. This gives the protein CASSDSGGGQPQHF.

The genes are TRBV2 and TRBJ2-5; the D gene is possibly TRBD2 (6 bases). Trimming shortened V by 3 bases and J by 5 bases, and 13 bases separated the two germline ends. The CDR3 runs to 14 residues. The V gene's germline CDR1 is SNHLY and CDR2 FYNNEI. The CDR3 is CASSDGGTEETQYF. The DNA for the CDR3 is TGTGCCAGCAGTGATGGGGGGACCGAGGAGACCCAGTACTTC.

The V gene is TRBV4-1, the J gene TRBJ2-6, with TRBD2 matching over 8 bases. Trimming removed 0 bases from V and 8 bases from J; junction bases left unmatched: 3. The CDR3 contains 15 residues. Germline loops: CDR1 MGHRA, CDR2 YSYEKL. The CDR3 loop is CASSQDPGGTNVLTF. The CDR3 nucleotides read TGCGCCAGCAGCCAAGATCCGGGGGGGACCAACGTCCTGACTTTC.

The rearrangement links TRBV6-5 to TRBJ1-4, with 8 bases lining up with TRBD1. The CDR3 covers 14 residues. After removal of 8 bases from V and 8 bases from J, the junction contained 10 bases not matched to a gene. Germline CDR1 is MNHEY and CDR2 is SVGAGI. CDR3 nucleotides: TGTGCCAGCCGACAAACAGGGGGTCACGAAAAACTGTTTTTT. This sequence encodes CASRQTGGHEKLFF.

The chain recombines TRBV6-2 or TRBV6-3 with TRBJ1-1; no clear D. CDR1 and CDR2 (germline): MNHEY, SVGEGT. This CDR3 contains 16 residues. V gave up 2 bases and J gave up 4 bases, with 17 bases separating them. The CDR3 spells CASSYERSRHPTEAFF. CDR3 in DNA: TGTGCCAGCAGTTACGAGCGGTCGAGGCATCCCACTGAAGCTTTCTTT.

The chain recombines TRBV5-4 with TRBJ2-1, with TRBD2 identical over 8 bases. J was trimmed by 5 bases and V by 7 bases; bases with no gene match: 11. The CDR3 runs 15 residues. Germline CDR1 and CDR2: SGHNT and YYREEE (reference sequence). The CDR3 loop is CASFKGGGRDNEQFF. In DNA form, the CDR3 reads TGTGCCAGCTTTAAAGGCGGGGGGCGTGACAATGAGCAGTTCTTC. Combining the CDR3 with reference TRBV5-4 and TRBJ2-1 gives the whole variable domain ETGVTQSPTHLIKTRGQQVTLRCSSQSGHNTVSWYQQALGQGPQFIFQYYREEENGRGNFPPRFSGLQFPNYSSELNVNALELDDSALYLCASFKGGGRDNEQFFGPGTRLTVL.